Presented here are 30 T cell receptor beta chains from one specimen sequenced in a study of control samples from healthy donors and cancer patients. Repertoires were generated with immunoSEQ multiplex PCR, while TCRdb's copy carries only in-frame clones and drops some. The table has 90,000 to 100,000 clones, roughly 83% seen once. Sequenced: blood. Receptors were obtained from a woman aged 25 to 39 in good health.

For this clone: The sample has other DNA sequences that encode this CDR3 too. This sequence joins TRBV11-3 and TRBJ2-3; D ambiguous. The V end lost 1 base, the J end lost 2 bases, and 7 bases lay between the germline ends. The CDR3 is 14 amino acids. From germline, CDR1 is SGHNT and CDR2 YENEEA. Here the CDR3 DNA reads TGTGCCAGCAGCTTAGGTGGTCTCACAGATACGCAGTATTTT. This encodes CASSLGGLTDTQYF.

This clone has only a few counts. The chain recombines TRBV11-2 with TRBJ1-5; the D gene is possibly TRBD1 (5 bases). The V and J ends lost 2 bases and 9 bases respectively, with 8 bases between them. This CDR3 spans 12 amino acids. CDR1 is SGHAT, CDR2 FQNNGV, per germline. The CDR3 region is CASSLRDGPQHF. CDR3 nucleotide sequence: TGTGCCAGCAGCTTACGGGACGGGCCCCAGCATTTT.

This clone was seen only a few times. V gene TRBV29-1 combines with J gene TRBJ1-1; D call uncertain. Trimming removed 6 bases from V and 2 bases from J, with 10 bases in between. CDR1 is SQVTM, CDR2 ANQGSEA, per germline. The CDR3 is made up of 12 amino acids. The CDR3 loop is CSVKVPNTEAFF. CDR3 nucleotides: TGCAGCGTGAAAGTTCCAAACACTGAAGCTTTCTTT.

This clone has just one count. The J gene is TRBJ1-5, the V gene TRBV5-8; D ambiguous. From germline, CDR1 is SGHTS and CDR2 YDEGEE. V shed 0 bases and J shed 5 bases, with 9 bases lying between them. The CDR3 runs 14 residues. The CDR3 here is CASSLGPDYQPQHF. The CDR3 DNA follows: TGTGCCAGCAGCTTGGGGCCAGATTATCAGCCCCAGCATTTT. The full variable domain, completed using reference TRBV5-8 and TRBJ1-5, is EAGVTQSPTHLIKTRGQQATLRCSPISGHTSVYWYQQALGLGLQFLLWYDEGEERNRGNFPPRFSGRQFPNYSSELNVNALELEDSALYLCASSLGPDYQPQHFGDGTRLSIL.

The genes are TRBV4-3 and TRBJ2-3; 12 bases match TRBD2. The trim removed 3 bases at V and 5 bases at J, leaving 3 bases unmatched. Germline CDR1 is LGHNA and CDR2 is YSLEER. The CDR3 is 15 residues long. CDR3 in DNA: TGCGCCAGCAGCCAGACTAGCGGGGGAGTAGATACGCAGTATTTT. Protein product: CASSQTSGGVDTQYF.

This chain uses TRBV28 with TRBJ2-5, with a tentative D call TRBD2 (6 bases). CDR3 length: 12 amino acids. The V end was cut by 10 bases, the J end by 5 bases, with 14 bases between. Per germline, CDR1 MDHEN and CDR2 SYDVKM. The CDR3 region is CATGTARETQYF. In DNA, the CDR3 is TGTGCCACCGGGACTGCCAGGGAGACCCAGTACTTC. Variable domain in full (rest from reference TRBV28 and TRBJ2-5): DVKVTQSSRYLVKRTGEKVFLECVQDMDHENMFWYRQDPGLGLRLIYFSYDVKMKEKGDIPEGYSVSREKKERFSLILESASTNQTSMYLCATGTARETQYFGPGTRLLVL.

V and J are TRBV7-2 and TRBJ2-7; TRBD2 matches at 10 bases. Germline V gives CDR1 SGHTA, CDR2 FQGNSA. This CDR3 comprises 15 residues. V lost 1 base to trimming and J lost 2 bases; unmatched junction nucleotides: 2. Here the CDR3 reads CASSLELAGPYEQYF. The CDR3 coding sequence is TGTGCCAGCAGCTTAGAACTAGCGGGGCCCTACGAGCAGTACTTC.

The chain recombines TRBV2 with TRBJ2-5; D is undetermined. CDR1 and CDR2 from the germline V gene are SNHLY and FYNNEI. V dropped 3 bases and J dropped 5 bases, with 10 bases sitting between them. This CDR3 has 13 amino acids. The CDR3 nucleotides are TGTGCCAGCAGTGAGGGTTGGTACGAGACCCAGTACTTC. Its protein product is CASSEGWYETQYF.

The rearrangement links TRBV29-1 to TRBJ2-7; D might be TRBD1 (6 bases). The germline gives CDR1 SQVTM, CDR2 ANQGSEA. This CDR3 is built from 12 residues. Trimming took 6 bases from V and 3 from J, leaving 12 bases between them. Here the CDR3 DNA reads TGCAGCGTGGGACACAACCGCTACGAGCAGTACTTC. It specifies CSVGHNRYEQYF.

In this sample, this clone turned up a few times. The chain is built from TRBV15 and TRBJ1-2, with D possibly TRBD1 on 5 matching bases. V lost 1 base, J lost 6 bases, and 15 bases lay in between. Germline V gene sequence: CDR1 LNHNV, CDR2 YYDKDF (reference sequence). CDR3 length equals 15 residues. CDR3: CATSRVGAIDNGYTF. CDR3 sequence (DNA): TGTGCCACCAGCAGAGTTGGGGCCATAGACAATGGCTACACCTTC.

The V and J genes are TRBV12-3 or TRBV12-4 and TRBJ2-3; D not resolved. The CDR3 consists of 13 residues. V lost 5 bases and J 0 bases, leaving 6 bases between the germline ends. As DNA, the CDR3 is TGTGCCAGCAGTCGTCAGAGCACAGATACGCAGTATTTT. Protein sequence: CASSRQSTDTQYF.

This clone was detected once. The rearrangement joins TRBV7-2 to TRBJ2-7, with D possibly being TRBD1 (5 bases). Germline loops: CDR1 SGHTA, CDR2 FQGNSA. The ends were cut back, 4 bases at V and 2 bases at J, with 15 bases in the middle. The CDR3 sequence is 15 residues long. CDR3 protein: CASSSSMTATYEQYF. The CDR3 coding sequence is TGTGCCAGCAGCTCCAGCATGACAGCTACCTACGAGCAGTACTTC.

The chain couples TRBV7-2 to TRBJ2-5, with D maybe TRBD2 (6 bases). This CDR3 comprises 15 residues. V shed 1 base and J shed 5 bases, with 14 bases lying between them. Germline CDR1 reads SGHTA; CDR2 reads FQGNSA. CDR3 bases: TGTGCCAGCAGCTTAGGACGGTCGGAGGGGGAGACCCAGTACTTC. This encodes CASSLGRSEGETQYF.

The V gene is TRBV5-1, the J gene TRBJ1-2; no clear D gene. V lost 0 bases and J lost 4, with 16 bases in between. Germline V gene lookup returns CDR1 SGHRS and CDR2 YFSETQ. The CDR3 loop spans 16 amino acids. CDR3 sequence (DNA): TGCGCCAGCAGCTTGGACAGCTCATTGGCGGGCTATGGCTACACCTTC. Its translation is CASSLDSSLAGYGYTF.

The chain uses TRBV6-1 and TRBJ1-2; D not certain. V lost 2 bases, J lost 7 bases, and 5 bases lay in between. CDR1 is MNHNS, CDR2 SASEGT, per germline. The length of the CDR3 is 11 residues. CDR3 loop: CASSELGGYTF. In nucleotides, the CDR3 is TGTGCCAGCAGTGAACTGGGTGGCTACACCTTC.

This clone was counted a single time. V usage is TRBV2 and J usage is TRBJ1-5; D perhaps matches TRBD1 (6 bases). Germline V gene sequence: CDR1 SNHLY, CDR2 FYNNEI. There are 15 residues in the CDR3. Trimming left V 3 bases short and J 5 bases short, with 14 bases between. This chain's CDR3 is CASSEFNSGDQPQHF. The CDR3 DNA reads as TGTGCCAGCAGTGAGTTCAACTCAGGGGATCAGCCCCAGCATTTT.

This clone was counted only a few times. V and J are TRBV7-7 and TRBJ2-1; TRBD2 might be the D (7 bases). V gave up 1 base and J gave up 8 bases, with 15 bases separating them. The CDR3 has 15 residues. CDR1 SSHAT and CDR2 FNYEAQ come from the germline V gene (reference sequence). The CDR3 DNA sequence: TGTGCCAGCAGCTTAGGCGGGGGCCAGGCGGATGAGCAGTTCTTC. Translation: CASSLGGGQADEQFF.

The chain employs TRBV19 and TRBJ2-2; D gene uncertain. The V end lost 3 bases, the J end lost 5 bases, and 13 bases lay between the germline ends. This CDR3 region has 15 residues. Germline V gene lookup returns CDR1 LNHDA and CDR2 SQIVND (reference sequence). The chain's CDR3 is CASSISTLGTGELFF. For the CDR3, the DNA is TGTGCCAGTAGTATTTCGACGCTCGGGACCGGGGAGCTGTTTTTT.

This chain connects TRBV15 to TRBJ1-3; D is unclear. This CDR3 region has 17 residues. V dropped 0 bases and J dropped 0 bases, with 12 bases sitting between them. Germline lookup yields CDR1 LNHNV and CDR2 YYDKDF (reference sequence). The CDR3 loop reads CATSRDNLGFSGNTIYF. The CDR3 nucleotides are TGTGCCACCAGCAGAGATAATTTAGGGTTCTCTGGAAACACCATATATTTT.

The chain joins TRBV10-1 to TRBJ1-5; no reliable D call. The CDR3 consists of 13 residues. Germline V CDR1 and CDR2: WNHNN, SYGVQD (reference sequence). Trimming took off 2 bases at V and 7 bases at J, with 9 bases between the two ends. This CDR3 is CASSETMGQPQHF. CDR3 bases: TGCGCCAGCAGTGAGACCATGGGCCAGCCCCAGCATTTT.

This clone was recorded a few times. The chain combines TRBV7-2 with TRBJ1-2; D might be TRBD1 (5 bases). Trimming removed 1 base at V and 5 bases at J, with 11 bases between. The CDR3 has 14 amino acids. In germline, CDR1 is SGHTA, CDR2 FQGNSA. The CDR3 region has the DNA TGTGCCAGCAGCTTAGATCTGTCAGGGTATGGCTACACCTTC. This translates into CASSLDLSGYGYTF.

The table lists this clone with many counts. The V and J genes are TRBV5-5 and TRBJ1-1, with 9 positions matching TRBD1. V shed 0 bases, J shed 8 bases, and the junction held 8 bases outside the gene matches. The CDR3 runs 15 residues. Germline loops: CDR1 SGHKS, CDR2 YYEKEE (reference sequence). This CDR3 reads CASSLDRDRVREAFF. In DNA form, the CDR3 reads TGTGCCAGCAGCTTGGACAGGGACAGGGTAAGGGAAGCTTTCTTT. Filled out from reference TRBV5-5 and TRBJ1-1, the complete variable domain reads DAGVTQSPTHLIKTRGQQVTLRCSPISGHKSVSWYQQVLGQGPQFIFQYYEKEERGRGNFPDRFSARQFPNYSSELNVNALLLGDSALYLCASSLDRDRVREAFFGQGTRLTVV.

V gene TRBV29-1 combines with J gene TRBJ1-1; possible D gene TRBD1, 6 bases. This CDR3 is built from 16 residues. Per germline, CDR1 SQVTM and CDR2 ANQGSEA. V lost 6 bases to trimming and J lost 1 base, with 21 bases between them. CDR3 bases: TGCAGCGTACGCGGGGGGCTGGGGCTGGGGAACACTGAAGCTTTCTTT. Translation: CSVRGGLGLGNTEAFF.

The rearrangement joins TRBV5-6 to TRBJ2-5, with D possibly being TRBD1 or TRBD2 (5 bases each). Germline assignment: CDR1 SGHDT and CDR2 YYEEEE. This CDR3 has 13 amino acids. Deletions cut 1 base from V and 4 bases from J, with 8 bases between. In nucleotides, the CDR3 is TGTGCCAGCAGCTTGCCGGGGCGAGAGACCCAGTACTTC. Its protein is CASSLPGRETQYF.

DNA for the CDR3: TGTGCCAGCAGCCAGGGGGCGCGTACTGAAGCTTTCTTT. Translating it yields CASSQGARTEAFF. V gene TRBV3-1 (or the pseudogene TRBV3-2) combines with J gene TRBJ1-1; weak D call: TRBD1 (6 bases). CDR1 LGHDT and CDR2 YNNKEL come from the germline V gene (reference sequence). Trimming shortened V by 3 bases and J by 5 bases, and 10 bases separated the two germline ends. The CDR3 covers 13 residues.

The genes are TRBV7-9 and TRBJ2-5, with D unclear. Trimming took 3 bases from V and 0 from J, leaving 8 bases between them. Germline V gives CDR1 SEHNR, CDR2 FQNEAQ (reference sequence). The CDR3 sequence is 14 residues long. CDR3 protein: CASSFSTNQETQYF. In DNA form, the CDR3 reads TGTGCCAGCAGCTTTTCTACCAACCAAGAGACCCAGTACTTC.

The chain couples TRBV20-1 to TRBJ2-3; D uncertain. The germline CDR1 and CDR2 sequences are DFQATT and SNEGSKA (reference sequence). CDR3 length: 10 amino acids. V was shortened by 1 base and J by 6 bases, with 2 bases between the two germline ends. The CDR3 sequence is CSARGDTQYF. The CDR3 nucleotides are TGCAGTGCTAGAGGTGATACGCAGTATTTT.

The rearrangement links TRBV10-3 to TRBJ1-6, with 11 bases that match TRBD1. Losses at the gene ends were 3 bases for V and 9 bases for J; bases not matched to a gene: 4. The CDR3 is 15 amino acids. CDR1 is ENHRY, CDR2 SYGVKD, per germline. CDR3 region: CAISDSDRGLSPLHF. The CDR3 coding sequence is TGTGCCATCAGTGACTCGGACAGGGGGCTTTCACCCCTCCACTTT.

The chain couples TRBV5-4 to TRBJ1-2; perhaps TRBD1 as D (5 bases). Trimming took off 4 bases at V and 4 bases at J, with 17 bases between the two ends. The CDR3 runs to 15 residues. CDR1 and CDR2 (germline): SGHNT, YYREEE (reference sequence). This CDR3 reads CASSHGTEGFYGYTF. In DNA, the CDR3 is TGTGCCAGCAGCCACGGGACGGAAGGCTTCTATGGCTACACCTTC.

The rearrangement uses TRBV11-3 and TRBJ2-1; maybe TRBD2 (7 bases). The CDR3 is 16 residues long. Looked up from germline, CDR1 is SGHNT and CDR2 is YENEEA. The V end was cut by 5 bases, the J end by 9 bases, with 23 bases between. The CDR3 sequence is CASSLRGRGLSGEQFF. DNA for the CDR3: TGTGCCAGCAGCCTGAGAGGGAGGGGGTTGAGCGGTGAGCAGTTCTTC.